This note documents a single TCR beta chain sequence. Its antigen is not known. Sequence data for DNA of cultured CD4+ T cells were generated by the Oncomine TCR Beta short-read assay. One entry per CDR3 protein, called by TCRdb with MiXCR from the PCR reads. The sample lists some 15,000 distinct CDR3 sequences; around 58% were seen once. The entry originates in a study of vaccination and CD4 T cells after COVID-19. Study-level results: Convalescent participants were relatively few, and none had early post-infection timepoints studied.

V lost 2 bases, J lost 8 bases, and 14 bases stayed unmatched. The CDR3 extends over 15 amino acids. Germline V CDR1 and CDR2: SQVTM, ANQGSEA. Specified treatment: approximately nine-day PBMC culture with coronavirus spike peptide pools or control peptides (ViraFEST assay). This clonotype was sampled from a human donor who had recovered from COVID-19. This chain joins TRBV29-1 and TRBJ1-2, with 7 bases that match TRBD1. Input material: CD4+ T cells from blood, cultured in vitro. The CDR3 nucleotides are TGCAGCGTTGAACCGCTCGACAGGGTAGGGGGAGGCTACACCTTC. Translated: CSVEPLDRVGGGYTF.